Following are 10 T cell receptor beta chains from one sample sequenced in a study of cytomegalovirus exposure and HLA in healthy donors. Assay: immunoSEQ multiplex PCR; the TCRdb copy retains only in-frame clones and omits some. The data hold roughly 180,000 clones, with roughly 86% observed a single time. Material for sequencing was PBMCs. These receptors were collected from a man under 40 in good health and CMV-seropositive.

This chain joins TRBV6-5 and TRBJ1-1, with unresolved D. This CDR3 region has 15 residues. CDR1 and CDR2 from the germline V gene are MNHEY and SVGAGI. The ends were cut back, 7 bases at V and 1 base at J, with 16 bases in the middle. CDR3 sequence: CASNPWAGKNTEAFF. The CDR3 nucleotides read TGTGCCAGCAACCCTTGGGCGGGAAAGAACACTGAAGCTTTCTTT.

The genes are TRBV30 and TRBJ2-7; TRBD1 or TRBD2 may be the D gene (7 bases each). Deletions cut 5 bases from V and 6 bases from J, with 20 bases between. The CDR3 has 14 residues. Per the germline V gene, CDR1 is GTSNPN and CDR2 is SVGIG (reference sequence). The CDR3 region is CAWAGDRYASEQYF. The CDR3 DNA reads TGTGCCTGGGCGGGGGACAGATATGCATCCGAGCAGTACTTC.

This chain connects TRBV7-2 to TRBJ2-3; TRBD1 matches at 11 bases. Unmatched junction bases numbered 4, after V lost 8 bases and J lost 6 bases. The CDR3 totals 13 residues. Germline V lookup: CDR1 SGHTA, CDR2 FQGNSA. The CDR3 DNA reads as TGTGCCAGCGGACAGGGGGCTGGGGATACGCAGTATTTT. Protein sequence: CASGQGAGDTQYF.

The CDR3 protein is CASSVRPSGPTDTQYF. CDR3 bases: TGTGCCAGCAGCGTCAGGCCTAGCGGGCCCACAGATACGCAGTATTTT. The chain couples TRBV9 to TRBJ2-3; 8 bases map to TRBD2. The length of the CDR3 is 16 residues. Germline loops: CDR1 SGDLS, CDR2 YYNGEE. J was trimmed by 2 bases and V by 2 bases; bases with no gene match: 7.

The gene calls are TRBV19 and TRBJ1-1, with D tentatively TRBD1 (5 bases). Trimming left V 5 bases short and J 5 bases short, with 12 bases between. This CDR3 has 13 amino acids. CDR1 and CDR2 (germline): LNHDA, SQIVND (reference sequence). For the CDR3, the DNA is TGTGCCAGTAGTGGACAAATCAGTACTGAAGCTTTCTTT. Protein sequence: CASSGQISTEAFF.

This clone appeared a single time. The gene calls are TRBV5-4 and TRBJ1-1, with D possibly TRBD1 on 6 matching bases. The germline V gene encodes CDR1 SGHNT and CDR2 YYREEE (reference sequence). This CDR3 is 12 amino acids long. Trimming removed 3 bases from V and 5 bases from J, with 8 bases in between. The CDR3 DNA follows: TGTGCCAGCAGCTCCGACAGGACTGAAGCTTTCTTT. It is translated as CASSSDRTEAFF.

This clone was detected only a few times. V gene TRBV7-2 combines with J gene TRBJ2-5; no clear D. Germline V gives CDR1 SGHTA, CDR2 FQGNSA. The CDR3 loop spans 18 amino acids. V was pared by 1 base and J by 8 bases, with 26 bases between. CDR3: CASSLVGLGGGRFGTQYF. The DNA for the CDR3 is TGTGCCAGCAGCTTAGTAGGGCTCGGTGGCGGCAGGTTTGGAACCCAGTACTTC.

The chain uses TRBV2 and TRBJ2-5; the D gene could be TRBD1 or TRBD2 (5 bases each). V lost 0 bases, J lost 3 bases, and 11 bases lay in between. The CDR3 spans 15 residues. Germline V gene sequence: CDR1 SNHLY, CDR2 FYNNEI. The CDR3 nucleotides read TGTGCCAGCAGTGAAGCGCCGAGAGGGGAAGAGACCCAGTACTTC. It yields the protein CASSEAPRGEETQYF.

This chain links TRBV21-1 with TRBJ2-7; TRBD1 is the table's D call, not checked against the DNA. TRBV21-1 is reported as a pseudogene. This CDR3 contains 14 residues. In nucleotides, the CDR3 is TGTGCCAGCAGCTTCAGGGGGCAGAGGTACGAGCAGTACTTC. Residues: CASSFRGQRYEQYF.

This sequence joins TRBV27 and TRBJ2-1, with 8 bases fitting TRBD2. With 0 bases clipped from V and 2 bases from J, the junction kept 3 bases outside the gene matches. CDR3 length: 16 residues. Germline CDR1 and CDR2: MNHEY and SMNVEV (reference sequence). CDR3 region: CASSLSPGGAYNEQFF. CDR3 in DNA: TGTGCCAGCAGTTTATCGCCGGGAGGGGCCTACAATGAGCAGTTCTTC.